The 21 T cell receptor beta chains presented below share a single source sample, sequenced in a study of blood T cell repertoires in COVID-19 (dated by TCRdb to about 2020). Receptor amplification or capture employed the immunoSEQ multiplex PCR assay. TCRdb stores this immuneACCESS table with in-frame sequences only. Part of the clones is absent; in the studies checked, under half of the shortfall reflects unresolved V genes, and no reason is known for the rest. Present in this sample are hundreds of thousands of clones, around nine tenths of which were seen just once. In total, the top ten clones hold 2% to 3% of the sample. The source material was PBMCs or T cells enriched from blood (not recorded which). The origin of the receptors is a man aged 55 to 69 who had recovered from COVID-19.

The V gene is TRBV30, the J gene TRBJ1-1; D unclear. The CDR3 extends over 10 amino acids. With 7 bases removed from V and 7 bases from J, the gap between germline ends came to 10 bases. Germline lookup yields CDR1 GTSNPN and CDR2 SVGIG (reference sequence). The CDR3 loop reads CAFSRSEAFF. For the CDR3, the DNA is TGTGCCTTCTCCCGTAGTGAAGCTTTCTTT. Combining the CDR3 with reference TRBV30 and TRBJ1-1 gives the whole variable domain SQTIHQWPATLVQPVGSPLSLECTVEGTSNPNLYWYRQAAGRGLQLLFYSVGIGQISSEVPQNLSASRPQDRQFILSSKKLLLSDSGFYLCAFSRSEAFFGQGTRLTVV.

The chain combines TRBV6-2 or TRBV6-3 with TRBJ2-3; the match to TRBD1 covers 9 bases. Germline V CDR1 and CDR2: MNHEY, SVGEGT. This CDR3 is 16 amino acids long. The ends lost 5 bases at V and 4 bases at J; junction bases unmatched: 10. DNA for the CDR3: TGTGCCAGCAGTCGGACAGGGGTATATGCGTCAGATACGCAGTATTTT. Translated, it gives CASSRTGVYASDTQYF.

This clone occurred once. The gene calls are TRBV7-3 and TRBJ2-1; D possibly corresponds to TRBD1 (5 bases). This CDR3 contains 14 residues. Germline loops: CDR1 SGHTA, CDR2 FQGTGA. V was clipped by 6 bases and J by 4 bases, with 13 bases between them. The CDR3 DNA follows: TGTGCCAGCAGTTCTACAGGACCTTACAATGAGCAGTTCTTC. As protein: CASSSTGPYNEQFF.

The chain is built from TRBV19 and TRBJ1-2; D is unclear. There are 14 residues in the CDR3. Germline loops: CDR1 LNHDA, CDR2 SQIVND (reference sequence). The germline V and J ends were trimmed by 7 bases and 9 bases, with 21 bases remaining between them. The CDR3 is CASTPPGKYGSYTF. The CDR3, as DNA: TGTGCCAGTACCCCACCCGGGAAATATGGAAGCTACACCTTC.

The chain uses TRBV30 and TRBJ2-3, with 12 bases identical to TRBD2. The CDR3 is 15 residues long. V lost 1 base, J lost 4 bases, and 3 bases stayed unmatched. CDR1 is GTSNPN, CDR2 SVGIG, per germline (reference sequence). CDR3 loop: CAWSGTSGRSDTQYF. The CDR3 DNA sequence: TGTGCCTGGAGTGGCACTAGCGGGAGGTCAGATACGCAGTATTTT. Using reference TRBV30 and TRBJ2-3 for the parts outside the CDR3, the full variable domain is SQTIHQWPATLVQPVGSPLSLECTVEGTSNPNLYWYRQAAGRGLQLLFYSVGIGQISSEVPQNLSASRPQDRQFILSSKKLLLSDSGFYLCAWSGTSGRSDTQYFGPGTRLTVL.

This clone has a single count. The chain combines TRBV27 with TRBJ2-2; 8 bases fit TRBD1. The CDR3 is 15 residues long. V was clipped by 6 bases and J by 2 bases; unmatched bases: 5. The germline gives CDR1 MNHEY, CDR2 SMNVEV (reference sequence). CDR3 amino acids: CASREQGVNTGELFF. The CDR3, as DNA: TGTGCCAGCAGAGAACAGGGGGTTAACACCGGGGAGCTGTTTTTT.

Only a few counts were recorded for this clone. The chain is built from TRBV6-5 and TRBJ2-7; a weak D match, TRBD2 (5 bases). The CDR3 is 16 amino acids. Germline CDR1 is MNHEY and CDR2 is SVGAGI. Trimming removed 0 bases from V and 3 bases from J, with 15 bases in between. The CDR3 loop reads CASSYSVTGSNYEQYF. The CDR3 DNA reads TGTGCCAGCAGTTACTCGGTCACGGGGAGTAACTACGAGCAGTACTTC.

The V call is TRBV28, the J call TRBJ2-3; TRBD2 matches at 9 bases. This CDR3 is 15 amino acids long. Germline V gene lookup returns CDR1 MDHEN and CDR2 SYDVKM. J gave up 8 bases and V 10 bases, and 16 bases lay outside the gene matches. CDR3: CATEKLAGDSVTQYF. In nucleotides, the CDR3 is TGTGCCACCGAAAAATTAGCGGGGGACTCGGTTACGCAGTATTTT.

V gene TRBV9 combines with J gene TRBJ2-5; D gene unclear. This CDR3 comprises 13 residues. V gave up 0 bases and J gave up 4 bases, with 7 bases separating them. Germline values: CDR1 SGDLS, CDR2 YYNGEE. CDR3 bases: TGTGCCAGCAGCGTAGTACCCGGAGAGACCCAGTACTTC. Protein product: CASSVVPGETQYF.

The chain carries TRBV7-9 and TRBJ2-1; D is possibly TRBD2 (5 bases). The CDR3 consists of 15 residues. CDR1 is SEHNR and CDR2 is FQNEAQ in the germline V gene (reference sequence). The V end lost 2 bases, the J end lost 10 bases, and 18 bases lay between the germline ends. The CDR3 protein is CASSLRRAGNDEQFF. In DNA form, the CDR3 reads TGTGCCAGCAGCTTACGGCGGGCGGGTAATGACGAGCAGTTCTTC. The entire variable domain, with the rest obtained from reference TRBV7-9 and TRBJ2-1, is as follows: DTGVSQNPRHKITKRGQNVTFRCDPISEHNRLYWYRQTLGQGPEFLTYFQNEAQLEKSRLLSDRFSAERPKGSFSTLEIQRTEQGDSAMYLCASSLRRAGNDEQFFGPGTRLTVL.

The chain has TRBV9 and TRBJ2-3; TRBD2 matches at 10 bases. The ends lost 4 bases at V and 3 bases at J; junction bases unmatched: 5. This CDR3 is built from 15 residues. The V gene's germline CDR1 is SGDLS and CDR2 YYNGEE. The CDR3 loop is CASSLAGDSTDTQYF. The CDR3 bases are TGTGCCAGCAGCCTAGCGGGAGACAGTACAGATACGCAGTATTTT.

V and J are TRBV6-5 and TRBJ2-1, with 8 nucleotides matching TRBD2. The germline V gene encodes CDR1 MNHEY and CDR2 SVGAGI. The CDR3 consists of 16 residues. Trimming took 2 bases from V and 6 from J; bases not matched to a gene: 9. In DNA, the CDR3 is TGTGCCAGCAGTTACCTGAGGGGACTAGTGGGCAATGAGCAGTTCTTC. This sequence encodes CASSYLRGLVGNEQFF.

J is TRBJ1-2 and V is TRBV27; TRBD1 agrees at 8 bases. The trim removed 5 bases at V and 6 bases at J, leaving 11 bases unmatched. CDR1 is MNHEY and CDR2 is SMNVEV in the germline V gene (reference sequence). This CDR3 is built from 15 residues. The chain's CDR3 is CASSTGARGLDGYTF. Written as DNA, the CDR3 is TGTGCCAGCAGTACCGGGGCCAGGGGGCTGGATGGCTACACCTTC.

CDR3 in DNA: TGTGCCACCAGTACAATGGGACAGGACACCGGGGAGCTGTTTTTT. This gives the protein CATSTMGQDTGELFF. J is TRBJ2-2 and V is TRBV24-1; the match to TRBD1 covers 8 bases. J gave up 3 bases and V 6 bases, and 5 bases lay outside the gene matches. Germline V gene data show CDR1 as KGHDR and CDR2 as SFDVKD. This CDR3 region has 15 residues.

J is TRBJ2-1 and V is TRBV4-3, with TRBD1 as a possible D gene (6 bases). There are 17 residues in the CDR3. Deletions cut 0 bases from V and 7 bases from J, with 19 bases between. CDR1 and CDR2 from the germline V gene are LGHNA and YSLEER. The CDR3 protein is CASSQETRLSQGNEQFF. CDR3 DNA sequence: TGCGCCAGCAGCCAAGAAACCAGACTCTCCCAGGGGAATGAGCAGTTCTTC.

The chain recombines TRBV30 with TRBJ1-5; 7 positions agree with TRBD1. The CDR3 has 15 residues. V shed 3 bases, J shed 6 bases, and the junction held 11 bases outside the gene matches. Germline-derived CDR1 and CDR2 are GTSNPN and SVGIG (reference sequence). In DNA, the CDR3 is TGTGCCTGGAGCGCCGCGCCAGGGGGTCGTCAGCCCCAGCATTTT. Encoded protein: CAWSAAPGGRQPQHF.

On this clone itself: The junction does not match germline at one end; this may be a read error. This chain links TRBV30 with TRBJ2-7; 10 bases line up with TRBD1. Germline CDR1 GTSNPN, CDR2 SVGIG (reference sequence). CDR3 length: 17 amino acids. Here the CDR3 reads CTWSTDRGTQPSYEQYF. CDR3 bases: TGTACCTGGAGTACGGACAGGGGGACCCAACCTAGTTACGAGCAGTACTTC.

This clone was observed once. The gene calls are TRBV13 and TRBJ1-3; possibly TRBD1 for D (5 bases). Germline lookup yields CDR1 PRHDT and CDR2 FYEKMQ (reference sequence). The V end lost 5 bases, the J end lost 0 bases, and 17 bases lay between the germline ends. The CDR3 contains 17 residues. The CDR3, as DNA: TGTGCCAGCAGCGCCCGACAGTACAATAACTCTGGAAACACCATATATTTT. Translated: CASSARQYNNSGNTIYF.

The genes are TRBV9 and TRBJ1-6, with 8 bases matching TRBD1. Per germline, CDR1 SGDLS and CDR2 YYNGEE. The length of the CDR3 is 16 residues. Germline trimming cut 3 bases from V and 4 bases from J; bases unmatched to any gene: 6. The DNA for the CDR3 is TGTGCCAGCAGCGCCCAGGGGGCAAATTATAATTCACCCCTCCACTTT. Residues: CASSAQGANYNSPLHF.

V usage is TRBV2 and J usage is TRBJ2-5; 12 bases are shared with TRBD2. This CDR3 has 14 residues. V lost 6 bases, J lost 4 bases, and 3 bases stayed unmatched. Germline V gene data show CDR1 as SNHLY and CDR2 as FYNNEI. Here the CDR3 reads CASSGLAGTETQYF. CDR3 sequence (DNA): TGTGCCAGCAGCGGACTAGCGGGAACAGAGACCCAGTACTTC. Full variable domain (missing parts from reference TRBV2 and TRBJ2-5): EPEVTQTPSHQVTQMGQEVILRCVPISNHLYFYWYRQILGQKVEFLVSFYNNEISEKSEIFDDQFSVERPDGSNFTLKIRSTKLEDSAMYFCASSGLAGTETQYFGPGTRLLVL.

The V and J genes are TRBV6-1 and TRBJ2-7; TRBD1 agrees at 10 bases. The CDR3 is 16 residues long. J was trimmed by 1 base and V by 4 bases; bases with no gene match: 7. Germline V gene data show CDR1 as MNHNS and CDR2 as SASEGT. The CDR3 DNA follows: TGTGCCAGCAGTGGAGCGGGACAGGGGTATTCCTACGAGCAGTACTTC. It specifies CASSGAGQGYSYEQYF.